Given below is one T cell receptor (beta chain) in context. Its antigen is undetermined. Those patients picked for sequencing had displayed CD8+CD57+ cell expansion on flow cytometry. This record comes from a study of CD8+CD57+ T cells in acquired aplastic anemia. Background on the study: Mean yield of DNA from sorted CD4+ and CD8+ cells was 3 to 3.5 ug. Study observations and caveats: A set of approximately 29 CD8+ CDR3 sequences was shared between patients and controls, and these sequences appeared highly expressed in patients.

The germline V and J ends were trimmed by 3 bases and 5 bases, with 20 bases remaining between them. Per germline, CDR1 LNHNV and CDR2 YYDKDF (reference sequence). The CDR3 sequence is 16 residues long. Profiling of TCR beta VDJ combinations and CDR3 sequences used genomic DNA as template. One entry per CDR3 protein results from TCRdb running MiXCR on the reads. This sample has 150,000 to 180,000 distinct CDR3 sequences, with 52% found just once. The sequencing sample was made of sorted CD4+, CD8+, or CD8+CD57+ T cells (not recorded which) from PBMCs. The chain carries TRBV15 and TRBJ2-7; TRBD1 is a possible D gene (6 bases). This receptor was obtained from a human donor with aplastic anemia. As DNA, the CDR3 is TGTGCCACCAGCAGCTCCACCCCCTCAGGGGTCCACGAGCAGTACTTC. This translates into CATSSSTPSGVHEQYF.